This TCR beta chain was sequenced during a study of CD4 T cells in relation to SARS-CoV-2 and coronaviruses. A word on this clone: Its antigen remains unidentified.

CD4+ T cells from unexposed donors were obtained before the COVID-19 pandemic (2011-2018). The cells were cultured for roughly 11 days before CD4+ T cells were isolated. On days 3 and 7, cultures got half fresh IL-2 medium. TCRdb keeps only in-frame clones here, not all; method: immunoSEQ multiplex PCR. The data show approximately 25,000 clones, 70% to 80% seen once. The CDR3 consists of 15 residues. From germline, CDR1 is SQVTM and CDR2 ANQGSEA. Trimming shortened V by 5 bases and J by 0 bases, and 15 bases separated the two germline ends. The gene calls are TRBV29-1 and TRBJ2-3, with no clear D. The sequence was collected from a human donor in good health. Sequencing input: CD4+ T cells from PBMCs, cultured in vitro. CDR3 amino acids: CSVNPPGFSTDTQYF. In DNA form, the CDR3 reads TGCAGCGTTAATCCCCCCGGTTTCAGCACAGATACGCAGTATTTT.